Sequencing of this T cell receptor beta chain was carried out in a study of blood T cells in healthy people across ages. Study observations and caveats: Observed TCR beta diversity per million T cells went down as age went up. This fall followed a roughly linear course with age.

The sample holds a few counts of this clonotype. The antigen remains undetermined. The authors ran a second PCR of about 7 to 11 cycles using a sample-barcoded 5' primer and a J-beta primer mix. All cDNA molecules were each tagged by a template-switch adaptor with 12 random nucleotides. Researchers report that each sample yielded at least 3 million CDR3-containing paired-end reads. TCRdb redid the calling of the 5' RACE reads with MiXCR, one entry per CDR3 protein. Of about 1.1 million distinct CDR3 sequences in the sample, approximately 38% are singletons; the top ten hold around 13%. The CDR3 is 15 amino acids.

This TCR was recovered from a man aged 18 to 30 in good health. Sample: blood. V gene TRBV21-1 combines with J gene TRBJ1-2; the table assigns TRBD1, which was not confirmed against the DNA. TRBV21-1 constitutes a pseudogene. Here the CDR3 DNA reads TGTGCCAGCAGCATTGACAGGGACCTCTTCTATGGCTACACCTTC. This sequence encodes CASSIDRDLFYGYTF.